A single sample is the source of the 14 T cell receptor beta chains below, sequenced in a study of PD-1 blockade in classical Hodgkin lymphoma. Produced via immunoSEQ multiplex PCR; TCRdb's table is partial and in-frame only. The data contain 20,000 to 30,000 clones, about four fifths of them seen just once; the ten biggest clones take up about 9.9%. Autologous stem cell transplantation was followed by relapse in every patient, and brentuximab vedotin exposure varied. This material consisted of peripheral blood mononuclear cells (PBMCs), taken before the second cycle of nivolumab. The receptors shown here come from a human donor with classical Hodgkin lymphoma.

This sequence joins TRBV10-2 and TRBJ1-1; no definite D call. Germline assignment: CDR1 WSHSY and CDR2 SAAADI. CDR3 length equals 13 residues. Trimming cost V 7 bases and J 1 base, with 10 bases left between them. The DNA for the CDR3 is TGCGCCAGCAATTTGGGAAGGAACACTGAAGCTTTCTTT. Translation: CASNLGRNTEAFF.

V and J are TRBV7-2 and TRBJ2-1, with TRBD2 matching 9 bases. The CDR3 consists of 16 residues. Germline loops: CDR1 SGHTA, CDR2 FQGNSA. V lost 1 base and J lost 7; bases outside the gene matches: 8. CDR3 amino acids: CASSLEAGTSFNEQFF. The CDR3, as DNA: TGTGCCAGCAGCTTAGAGGCCGGGACTAGCTTTAATGAGCAGTTCTTC.

The chain carries TRBV20-1 and TRBJ2-1; D is perhaps TRBD1 (6 bases). CDR3 length equals 10 residues. CDR1 is DFQATT, CDR2 SNEGSKA, per germline (reference sequence). Trimming took off 5 bases at V and 10 bases at J, with 9 bases between the two ends. In DNA form, the CDR3 reads TGCAGTGCTGTGGGGGCGGAGCAGTTCTTC. Translated, it gives CSAVGAEQFF.

This clone came up once. V is TRBV7-2 and J is TRBJ1-1; D not resolved. This CDR3 spans 15 amino acids. Trimming removed 4 bases from V and 0 bases from J, with 12 bases in between. The germline V gene has CDR1 SGHTA and CDR2 FQGNSA. For the CDR3, the DNA is TGTGCCAGCAGCTCCCCGGGGAGTTTGAACACTGAAGCTTTCTTT. Its translation: CASSSPGSLNTEAFF.

This clone turned up a few times. This chain links TRBV27 with TRBJ1-3; D call uncertain. This CDR3 comprises 14 residues. V lost 6 bases, J lost 0 bases, and 9 bases lay in between. Germline CDR1 and CDR2: MNHEY and SMNVEV (reference sequence). The CDR3 spells CASSPRSSGNTIYF. The CDR3 nucleotides read TGTGCCAGCAGCCCCCGGAGCTCTGGAAACACCATATATTTT.

V usage is TRBV19 and J usage is TRBJ2-5; 7 nucleotides agree with TRBD2. Germline V gene lookup returns CDR1 LNHDA and CDR2 SQIVND (reference sequence). V shed 5 bases and J 4 bases; nucleotides not matched to a gene: 10. CDR3 length equals 15 residues. Here the CDR3 reads CASSARGGVPETQYF. The DNA of the CDR3 is TGTGCCAGTAGTGCCCGCGGGGGAGTCCCAGAGACCCAGTACTTC.

V usage is TRBV4-3 and J usage is TRBJ2-5; D possibly corresponds to TRBD2 (5 bases). The CDR3 loop spans 15 amino acids. Trimming cost V 0 bases and J 2 bases, with 10 bases left between them. Germline-derived CDR1 and CDR2 are LGHNA and YSLEER. CDR3 DNA sequence: TGCGCCAGCAGCCAAGATCGAGGGTCGCAAGAGACCCAGTACTTC. Translation gives CASSQDRGSQETQYF.

A remark on this clone: In the same sample, other DNA sequences code for this CDR3. The V gene is TRBV19, the J gene TRBJ1-1, with 9 bases identical to TRBD1. From germline, CDR1 is LNHDA and CDR2 SQIVND (reference sequence). Trimming at V came to 7 bases and at J to 4 bases, leaving 1 base not matched to a gene. CDR3 length: 12 amino acids. The CDR3 here is CASKDRGTEAFF. Here the CDR3 DNA reads TGTGCCAGTAAGGACAGGGGCACTGAAGCTTTCTTT.

The genes are TRBV21-1 and TRBJ2-4; the table's D call TRBD1 went unverified against the DNA. TRBV21-1 is an annotated pseudogene. The CDR3 spans 20 residues. The CDR3 DNA follows: TGTGCCAGCAGCAAAGCACCCGGGACAGTACCGTCTTTCGTCAAAAACATTCAGTACTTC. Its translation: CASSKAPGTVPSFVKNIQYF.

V gene TRBV2 combines with J gene TRBJ2-2; TRBD2 is a possible D gene (6 bases). The CDR3 spans 15 residues. Germline CDR1 is SNHLY and CDR2 is FYNNEI. Trimming left V 3 bases short and J 6 bases short, with 14 bases between. In nucleotides, the CDR3 is TGTGCCAGCAGTGATTCGGGGGTGGGCGCCGGGGAGCTGTTTTTT. Its translation: CASSDSGVGAGELFF.

J is TRBJ2-7 and V is TRBV5-4; TRBD1 matches at 7 bases. Germline CDR1 SGHNT, CDR2 YYREEE (reference sequence). This CDR3 spans 16 amino acids. The V and J ends lost 0 bases and 3 bases, in that order; junction bases with no gene match: 9. The CDR3 loop is CASSLALTGADYEQYF. The CDR3 nucleotides are TGTGCCAGCAGCTTGGCTCTTACAGGGGCCGACTACGAGCAGTACTTC.

This clone was detected only a few times. This chain links TRBV30 with TRBJ1-2; possibly TRBD1 for D (6 bases). The CDR3 has 12 residues. V was shortened by 0 bases and J by 10 bases, with 12 bases between the two germline ends. Germline V lookup: CDR1 GTSNPN, CDR2 SVGIG (reference sequence). The CDR3, as DNA: TGTGCCTGGAGTGTATACAGGGCCGACTACACCTTC. It specifies CAWSVYRADYTF. Full variable domain (remainder filled in from reference TRBV30 and TRBJ1-2): SQTIHQWPATLVQPVGSPLSLECTVEGTSNPNLYWYRQAAGRGLQLLFYSVGIGQISSEVPQNLSASRPQDRQFILSSKKLLLSDSGFYLCAWSVYRADYTFGSGTRLTVV.

The genes are TRBV9 and TRBJ2-3, with D possibly TRBD1 on 6 matching bases. The V end was cut by 4 bases, the J end by 2 bases, with 20 bases between. Germline values: CDR1 SGDLS, CDR2 YYNGEE. The CDR3 totals 17 residues. CDR3 sequence: CASSPTHGQYSTDTQYF. The CDR3 coding sequence is TGTGCCAGCAGCCCCACACACGGACAGTACTCCACAGATACGCAGTATTTT. Full variable domain (remainder filled in from reference TRBV9 and TRBJ2-3): DSGVTQTPKHLITATGQRVTLRCSPRSGDLSVYWYQQSLDQGLQFLIQYYNGEERAKGNILERFSAQQFPDLHSELNLSSLELGDSALYFCASSPTHGQYSTDTQYFGPGTRLTVL.

This chain uses TRBV7-6 with TRBJ2-5; perhaps TRBD2 as D (6 bases). The CDR3 loop spans 14 amino acids. Germline V gene lookup returns CDR1 SGHVS and CDR2 FNYEAQ. V lost 2 bases and J 3 bases, leaving 10 bases between the germline ends. CDR3 sequence reads: CASSLRAGKETQYF. The DNA of the CDR3 is TGTGCCAGCAGCTTACGGGCGGGAAAAGAGACCCAGTACTTC.